One and the same sample provided the 14 T cell receptor beta chains below, sequenced in a study of T cell changes during pregnancy in multiple sclerosis. TCRdb keeps only in-frame clones here, not all; method: immunoSEQ multiplex PCR. Among about 48,000 clones listed, 88% were seen once. This material consisted of CD4+ T cells from peripheral blood mononuclear cells, taken in the second trimester of pregnancy. These receptor sequences come from a female donor with multiple sclerosis, enrolled in a pregnancy study.

The chain recombines TRBV28 with TRBJ2-5; a weak D match, TRBD2 (6 bases). Trimming took off 7 bases at V and 5 bases at J, with 20 bases between the two ends. The CDR3 is 15 amino acids. Germline CDR1 reads MDHEN; CDR2 reads SYDVKM. DNA for the CDR3: TGTGCCAGCAATCAATCGGGGGAGCGGGCGGAGACCCAGTACTTC. Translating it yields CASNQSGERAETQYF.

The rearrangement links TRBV14 to TRBJ2-7; D possibly corresponds to TRBD2 (5 bases). The CDR3 loop spans 14 amino acids. Trimming took off 0 bases at V and 5 bases at J, with 11 bases between the two ends. Looked up from germline, CDR1 is SGHDN and CDR2 is FVKESK. CDR3 region: CASSQERVLDEQYF. The DNA of the CDR3 is TGTGCCAGCAGCCAAGAGCGGGTGTTGGACGAGCAGTACTTC.

This chain links TRBV5-6 with TRBJ2-5; the D gene is possibly TRBD1 (5 bases). V dropped 1 base and J dropped 5 bases, with 15 bases sitting between them. There are 15 residues in the CDR3. Germline V gene data show CDR1 as SGHDT and CDR2 as YYEEEE. The CDR3 loop is CASSLQGISRETQYF. The CDR3 coding sequence is TGTGCCAGCAGCTTGCAGGGTATAAGTCGGGAGACCCAGTACTTC.

This rearrangement joins TRBV14 to TRBJ2-7; perhaps TRBD1 as D (6 bases). With 0 bases removed from V and 4 bases from J, the gap between germline ends came to 13 bases. The CDR3 runs to 15 residues. Germline V gene data show CDR1 as SGHDN and CDR2 as FVKESK. CDR3 residues: CASSQDVIRGYEQYF. Here the CDR3 DNA reads TGTGCCAGCAGCCAAGACGTGATCAGGGGTTACGAGCAGTACTTC.

The CDR3 loop is CASNGQGDTEAFF. The CDR3 DNA follows: TGCGCCAGCAACGGACAGGGGGACACTGAAGCTTTCTTT. This chain uses TRBV10-2 with TRBJ1-1; 10 bases match TRBD1. This CDR3 is 13 amino acids long. Germline trimming cut 7 bases from V and 3 bases from J; bases unmatched to any gene: 2. The germline V gene has CDR1 WSHSY and CDR2 SAAADI.

By frequency in the sample, this clone is medium-sized. The CDR3 reads CASRNSGDGYTF. The CDR3 coding sequence is TGCGCCAGCAGAAATAGCGGGGACGGCTACACCTTC. The V call is TRBV5-1, the J call TRBJ1-2; D is possibly TRBD1 (5 bases). Per germline, CDR1 SGHRS and CDR2 YFSETQ. Trimming shortened V by 5 bases and J by 8 bases, and 13 bases separated the two germline ends. The CDR3 length is 12 residues.

This chain uses TRBV29-1 with TRBJ1-1; 8 nucleotides match TRBD1. CDR3 length: 12 amino acids. The ends lost 4 bases at V and 8 bases at J; junction bases unmatched: 6. Per the germline V gene, CDR1 is SQVTM and CDR2 is ANQGSEA. The CDR3 sequence: CSVAAGGTEAFF. The DNA of the CDR3 is TGCAGCGTTGCGGCAGGGGGCACCGAAGCTTTCTTT.

This clone was detected only once. The chain recombines TRBV5-4 with TRBJ2-5, with 7 bases matching TRBD1. Germline CDR1 reads SGHNT; CDR2 reads YYREEE (reference sequence). CDR3 length: 16 residues. The trim removed 3 bases at V and 4 bases at J, leaving 12 bases unmatched. In nucleotides, the CDR3 is TGTGCCAGCAGCTCGAACGTACAGGGGTCGGTAGAGACCCAGTACTTC. Protein: CASSSNVQGSVETQYF.

The chain uses TRBV6-5 and TRBJ2-1; 7 bases map to TRBD2. The J segment lost 9 bases and the V segment lost 6 bases, leaving 11 bases of the junction unmatched. The CDR3 runs 14 residues. Germline V lookup: CDR1 MNHEY, CDR2 SVGAGI. CDR3 sequence reads: CASSRDLAASEQFF. As DNA, the CDR3 is TGTGCCAGCAGCCGGGACCTAGCGGCCAGTGAGCAGTTCTTC.

V is TRBV18 and J is TRBJ2-1; no reliable D call. The germline V gene has CDR1 KGHSH and CDR2 LQKENI. CDR3 length: 13 residues. Trimming took 3 bases from V and 9 from J, leaving 12 bases between them. The CDR3: CASSPPTDVEQFF. The CDR3 DNA is TGTGCCAGCTCACCCCCGACTGACGTTGAGCAGTTCTTC.

This chain joins TRBV27 and TRBJ2-5; TRBD2 matches at 11 bases. The J call may not be correct, given that the DNA end is closer to TRBJ2-7. The V gene's germline CDR1 is MNHEY and CDR2 SMNVEV (reference sequence). The CDR3 is 18 amino acids. The CDR3 DNA reads as TGTGCCAGCAGTCCGCCCGGACCGACTAGCGGGAATTTCTACGAGCAGTACTTC. Translating it yields CASSPPGPTSGNFYEQYF.

The genes are TRBV19 and TRBJ1-5, with 11 bases matching TRBD1. Germline CDR1 and CDR2: LNHDA and SQIVND (reference sequence). V gave up 4 bases and J gave up 1 base; unmatched junction bases: 12. There are 19 residues in the CDR3. CDR3 bases: TGTGCCAGTAGTACGCGCAGCGGGACAGGGGGTTTAAGCAATCAGCCCCAGCATTTT. Its translation is CASSTRSGTGGLSNQPQHF.

The rearrangement links TRBV5-5 to TRBJ1-5; 7 nucleotides line up with TRBD1. The germline gives CDR1 SGHKS, CDR2 YYEKEE (reference sequence). The V and J ends lost 1 base and 10 bases, in that order; junction bases with no gene match: 5. The length of the CDR3 is 13 residues. The CDR3: CASSLITGEPQHF. The CDR3 region has the DNA TGTGCCAGCAGCTTGATAACAGGGGAACCCCAGCATTTT.

The rearrangement joins TRBV30 to TRBJ2-6; 9 bases map to TRBD1. CDR3 length: 19 residues. V was pared by 3 bases and J by 1 base, with 13 bases of the junction left unmatched. Germline V gene data show CDR1 as GTSNPN and CDR2 as SVGIG (reference sequence). The CDR3, as DNA: TGTGCCTGGAGAAAGGTGGGGACAGGGTTTACTTCTGGGGCCAACGTCCTGACTTTC. Translated, it gives CAWRKVGTGFTSGANVLTF.